This T cell receptor beta chain was recovered during a study of sequential checkpoint blockade in melanoma. Study as a whole: Patients were randomized 1:1 to nivolumab-then-ipilimumab or ipilimumab-then-nivolumab first-line.

Specified treatment: randomized to nivolumab then ipilimumab (arm A) or the reverse (arm B). None of the patients previously received DNA-damaging chemotherapy. Live CD3+CD8+ CD19− CD56− cells were sorted from PBMCs. Profiling relied on immunoSEQ multiplex PCR, and the TCRdb table lists in-frame clones only, not all of them. This table holds roughly 20,000 clones, roughly 70% found once. Germline CDR1 reads SGHVS; CDR2 reads FQNEAQ. The CDR3 sequence is 14 residues long. V was clipped by 5 bases and J by 0 bases; unmatched bases: 4. The sequenced sample was CD8+ T cells sorted from blood (inferred from file names), obtained from a patient given nivolumab and ipilimumab in sequence. The gene calls are TRBV7-8 and TRBJ2-7, with 7 bases that match TRBD2. The origin of this receptor is a human donor with melanoma. DNA for the CDR3: TGTGCCAGCAGCGGTCAGCGGGGCTCCTACGAGCAGTACTTC. This sequence encodes CASSGQRGSYEQYF.